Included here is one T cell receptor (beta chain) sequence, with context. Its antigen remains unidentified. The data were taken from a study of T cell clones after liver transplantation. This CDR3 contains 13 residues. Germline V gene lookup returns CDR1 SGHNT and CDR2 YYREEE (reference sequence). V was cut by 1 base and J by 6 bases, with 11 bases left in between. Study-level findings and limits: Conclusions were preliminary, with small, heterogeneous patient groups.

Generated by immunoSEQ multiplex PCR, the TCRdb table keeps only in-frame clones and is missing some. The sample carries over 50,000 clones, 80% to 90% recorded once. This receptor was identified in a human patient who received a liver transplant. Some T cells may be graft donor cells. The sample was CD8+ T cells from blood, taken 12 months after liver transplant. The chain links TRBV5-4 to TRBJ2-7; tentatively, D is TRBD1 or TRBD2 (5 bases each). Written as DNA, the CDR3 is TGTGCCAGCAGCTTGAGTCCGGGGCCCGAGCAGTACTTC. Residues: CASSLSPGPEQYF.